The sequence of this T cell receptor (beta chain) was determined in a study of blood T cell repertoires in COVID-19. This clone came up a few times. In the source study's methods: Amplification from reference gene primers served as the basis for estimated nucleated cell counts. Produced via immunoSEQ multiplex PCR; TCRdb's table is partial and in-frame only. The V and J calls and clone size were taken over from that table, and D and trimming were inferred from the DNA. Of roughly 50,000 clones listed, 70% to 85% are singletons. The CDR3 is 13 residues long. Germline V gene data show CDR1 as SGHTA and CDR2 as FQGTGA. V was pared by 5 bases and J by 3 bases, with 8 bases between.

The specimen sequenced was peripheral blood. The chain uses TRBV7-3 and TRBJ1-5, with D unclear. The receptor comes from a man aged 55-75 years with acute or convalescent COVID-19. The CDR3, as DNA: TGTGCCAGCAGCATTGCACACAATCAGCCCCAGCATTTT. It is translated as CASSIAHNQPQHF.